Sequencing of this TCR beta chain was carried out in a study of blood T cell repertoires in COVID-19. The protocol was immunoSEQ multiplex PCR, while the TCRdb copy is restricted to in-frame clones and leaves out a portion. There are just under 65,000 clones in the sample; approximately 78% occur only once, and approximately 15% lies in the top ten. Trimming at V came to 1 base and at J to 5 bases, leaving 8 bases not matched to a gene. The CDR3 is 15 amino acids. CDR1 is MGHRA, CDR2 YSYEKL, per germline. Sample: peripheral blood. The chain uses TRBV4-1 and TRBJ2-7, with 7 bases aligning to TRBD1. The sequence came from a man aged 60-69 years with COVID-19, enrolled during active disease. The CDR3 loop reads CASSQVRGRVDEQYF. The CDR3 DNA reads TGCGCCAGCAGCCAAGTCAGGGGGAGAGTAGACGAGCAGTACTTC.